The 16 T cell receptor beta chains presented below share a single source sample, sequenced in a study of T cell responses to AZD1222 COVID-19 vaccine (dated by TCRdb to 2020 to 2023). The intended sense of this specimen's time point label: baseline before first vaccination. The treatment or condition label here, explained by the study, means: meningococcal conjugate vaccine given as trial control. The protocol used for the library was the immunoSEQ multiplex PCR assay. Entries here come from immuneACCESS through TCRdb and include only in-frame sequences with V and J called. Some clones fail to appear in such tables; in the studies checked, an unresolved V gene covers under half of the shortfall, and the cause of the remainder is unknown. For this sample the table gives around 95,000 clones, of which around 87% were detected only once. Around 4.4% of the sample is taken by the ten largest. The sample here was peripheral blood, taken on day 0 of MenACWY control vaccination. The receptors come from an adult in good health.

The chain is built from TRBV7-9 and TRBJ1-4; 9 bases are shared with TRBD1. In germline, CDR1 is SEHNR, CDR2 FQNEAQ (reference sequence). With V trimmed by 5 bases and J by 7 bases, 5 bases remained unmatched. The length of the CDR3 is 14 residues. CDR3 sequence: CASSRTGEREKLFF. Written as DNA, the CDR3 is TGTGCCAGCAGCCGGACAGGGGAACGTGAAAAACTGTTTTTT. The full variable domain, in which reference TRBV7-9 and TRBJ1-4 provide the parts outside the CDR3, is DTGVSQNPRHKITKRGQNVTFRCDPISEHNRLYWYRQTLGQGPEFLTYFQNEAQLEKSRLLSDRFSAERPKGSFSTLEIQRTEQGDSAMYLCASSRTGEREKLFFGSGTQLSVL.

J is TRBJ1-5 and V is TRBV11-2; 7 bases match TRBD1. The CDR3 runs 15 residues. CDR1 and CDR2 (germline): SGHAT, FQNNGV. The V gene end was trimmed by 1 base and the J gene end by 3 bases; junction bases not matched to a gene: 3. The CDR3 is CASSLGDSINQPQHF. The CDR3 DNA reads TGTGCCAGCAGCTTAGGGGACAGCATCAATCAGCCCCAGCATTTT.

The CDR3: CASSYRQGGAEAFF. The CDR3, as DNA: TGTGCCAGCAGTTACAGGCAGGGGGGGGCTGAAGCTTTCTTT. The gene calls are TRBV6-2 or TRBV6-3 and TRBJ1-1; 7 bases map to TRBD1. Germline CDR1 MNHEY, CDR2 SVGEGT. The CDR3 loop spans 14 amino acids. V was pared by 2 bases and J by 6 bases, with 6 bases of the junction left unmatched.

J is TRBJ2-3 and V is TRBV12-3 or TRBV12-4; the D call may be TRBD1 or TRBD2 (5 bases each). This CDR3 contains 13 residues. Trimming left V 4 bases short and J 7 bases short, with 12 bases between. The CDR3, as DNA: TGTGCCAGCAGTTCTCTCTGGGGGAATACGCAGTATTTT. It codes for CASSSLWGNTQYF.

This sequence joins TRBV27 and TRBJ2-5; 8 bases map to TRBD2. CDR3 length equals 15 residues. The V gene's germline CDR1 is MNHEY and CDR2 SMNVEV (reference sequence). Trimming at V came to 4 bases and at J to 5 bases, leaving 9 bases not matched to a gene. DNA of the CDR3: TGTGCCAGCAGTTCTTCCGGGAGGGCCTGGGAGACCCAGTACTTC. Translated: CASSSSGRAWETQYF.

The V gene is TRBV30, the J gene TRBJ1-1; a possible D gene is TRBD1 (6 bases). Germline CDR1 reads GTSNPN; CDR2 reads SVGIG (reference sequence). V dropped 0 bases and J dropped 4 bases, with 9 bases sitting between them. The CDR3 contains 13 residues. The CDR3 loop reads CAWSVWGATEAFF. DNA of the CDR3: TGTGCCTGGAGTGTTTGGGGGGCCACTGAAGCTTTCTTT.

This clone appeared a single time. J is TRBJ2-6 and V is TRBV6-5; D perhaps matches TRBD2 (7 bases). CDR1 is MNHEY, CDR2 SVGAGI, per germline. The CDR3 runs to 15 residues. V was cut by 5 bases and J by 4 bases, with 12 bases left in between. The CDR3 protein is CASSQRGAGANVLTF. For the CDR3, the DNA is TGTGCCAGCAGTCAACGGGGGGCCGGGGCCAACGTCCTGACTTTC.

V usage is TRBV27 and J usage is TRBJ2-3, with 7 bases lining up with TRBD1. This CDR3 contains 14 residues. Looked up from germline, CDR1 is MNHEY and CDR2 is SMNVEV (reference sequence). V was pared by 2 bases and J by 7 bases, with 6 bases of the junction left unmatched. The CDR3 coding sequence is TGTGCCAGCAGTTTAACCTACAGGGGTCATACGCAGTATTTT. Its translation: CASSLTYRGHTQYF.

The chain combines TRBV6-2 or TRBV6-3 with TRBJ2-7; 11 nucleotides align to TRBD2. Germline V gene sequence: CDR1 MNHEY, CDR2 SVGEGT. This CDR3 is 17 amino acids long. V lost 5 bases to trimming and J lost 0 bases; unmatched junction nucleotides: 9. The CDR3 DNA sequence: TGTGCCAGCAGTGGAGTTTTACTAGCGGGGGACTCCTACGAGCAGTACTTC. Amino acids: CASSGVLLAGDSYEQYF.

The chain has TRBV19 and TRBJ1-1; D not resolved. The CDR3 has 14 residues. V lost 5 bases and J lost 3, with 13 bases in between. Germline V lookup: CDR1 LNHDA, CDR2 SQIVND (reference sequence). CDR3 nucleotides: TGTGCCAGTAGTCTCCTCGTGGGGTACACTGAAGCTTTCTTT. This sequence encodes CASSLLVGYTEAFF. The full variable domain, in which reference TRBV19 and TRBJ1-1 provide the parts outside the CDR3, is DGGITQSPKYLFRKEGQNVTLSCEQNLNHDAMYWYRQDPGQGLRLIYYSQIVNDFQKGDIAEGYSVSREKKESFPLTVTSAQKNPTAFYLCASSLLVGYTEAFFGQGTRLTVV.

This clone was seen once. The DNA of the CDR3 is TGTGCCAGCAGATCCGGCAATCAGCCCCAGCATTTT. Translated, it gives CASRSGNQPQHF. The chain employs TRBV28 and TRBJ1-5; D is unclear. Germline V gene lookup returns CDR1 MDHEN and CDR2 SYDVKM. Deletions cut 6 bases from V and 2 bases from J, with 5 bases between. This CDR3 has 12 residues.

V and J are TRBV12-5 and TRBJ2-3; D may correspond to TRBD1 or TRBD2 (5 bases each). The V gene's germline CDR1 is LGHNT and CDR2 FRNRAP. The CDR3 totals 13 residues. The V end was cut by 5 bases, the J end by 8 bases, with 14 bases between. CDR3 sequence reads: CASGGGRYGTQYF. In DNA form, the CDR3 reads TGTGCTAGTGGTGGGGGACGATATGGTACGCAGTATTTT.

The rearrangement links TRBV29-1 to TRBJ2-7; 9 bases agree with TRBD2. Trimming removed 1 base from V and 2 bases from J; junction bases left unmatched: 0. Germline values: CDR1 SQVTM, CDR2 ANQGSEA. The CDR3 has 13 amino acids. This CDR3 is CSVEGTSAYEQYF. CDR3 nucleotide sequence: TGCAGCGTTGAAGGGACTAGCGCCTACGAGCAGTACTTC.

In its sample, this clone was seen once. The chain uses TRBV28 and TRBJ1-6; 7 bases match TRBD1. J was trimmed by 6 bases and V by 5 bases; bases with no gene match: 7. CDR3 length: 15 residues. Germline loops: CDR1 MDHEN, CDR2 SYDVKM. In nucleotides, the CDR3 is TGTGCCAGCAGTCTTTCGGGACAGACTAATTCACCCCTCCACTTT. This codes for CASSLSGQTNSPLHF. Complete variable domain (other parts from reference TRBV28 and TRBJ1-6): DVKVTQSSRYLVKRTGEKVFLECVQDMDHENMFWYRQDPGLGLRLIYFSYDVKMKEKGDIPEGYSVSREKKERFSLILESASTNQTSMYLCASSLSGQTNSPLHFGNGTRLTVT.

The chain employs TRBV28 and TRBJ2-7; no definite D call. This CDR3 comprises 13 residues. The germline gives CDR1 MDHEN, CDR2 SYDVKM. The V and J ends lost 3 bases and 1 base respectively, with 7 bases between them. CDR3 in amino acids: CASSLYYSYEQYF. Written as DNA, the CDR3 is TGTGCCAGCAGTTTGTACTATTCCTACGAGCAGTACTTC.

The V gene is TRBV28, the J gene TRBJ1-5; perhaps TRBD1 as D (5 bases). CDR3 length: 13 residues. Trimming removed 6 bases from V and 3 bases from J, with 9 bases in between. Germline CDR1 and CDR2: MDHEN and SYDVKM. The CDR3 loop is CASSRDVNQPQHF. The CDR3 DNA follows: TGTGCCAGCAGCAGGGATGTCAATCAGCCCCAGCATTTT.